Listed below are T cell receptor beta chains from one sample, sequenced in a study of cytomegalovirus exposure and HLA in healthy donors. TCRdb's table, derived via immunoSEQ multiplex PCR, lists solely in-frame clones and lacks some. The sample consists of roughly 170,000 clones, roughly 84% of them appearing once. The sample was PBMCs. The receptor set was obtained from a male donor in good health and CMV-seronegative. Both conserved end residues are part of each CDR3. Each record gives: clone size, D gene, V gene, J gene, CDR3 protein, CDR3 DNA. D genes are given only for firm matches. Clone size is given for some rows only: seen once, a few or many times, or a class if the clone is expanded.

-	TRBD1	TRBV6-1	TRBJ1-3	CASSEAEGGLSGNTIYF	TGTGCCAGCAGTGAAGCAGAAGGGGGCTTGTCGGGAAACACCATATATTTT
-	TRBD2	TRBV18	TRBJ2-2	CASSPLAGNTGELFF	TGTGCCAGCTCACCGCTAGCGGGAAACACCGGGGAGCTGTTTTTT
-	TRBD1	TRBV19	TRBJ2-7	CASSKGTGAYEQYF	TGTGCCAGTAGTAAGGGGACAGGGGCCTACGAGCAGTACTTC
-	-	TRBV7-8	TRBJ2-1	CASSLAGVGSYNEQFF	TGTGCCAGCAGCTTAGCAGGGGTCGGCTCCTACAATGAGCAGTTCTTC
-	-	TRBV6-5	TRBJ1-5	CASSYSIQGHQPQHF	TGTGCCAGCAGTTACTCGATCCAGGGGCATCAGCCCCAGCATTTT
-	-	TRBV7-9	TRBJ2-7	CASSSATVTYEQYF	TGTGCCAGCAGCTCAGCGACAGTAACTTACGAGCAGTACTTC
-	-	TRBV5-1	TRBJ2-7	CASSTGRGSYEQYF	TGCGCCAGCAGCACCGGACGGGGTTCCTACGAGCAGTACTTC
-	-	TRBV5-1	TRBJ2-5	CASSLGRGETQYF	TGCGCCAGCAGCTTGGGGAGGGGCGAGACCCAGTACTTC
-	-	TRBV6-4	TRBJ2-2	CASSAKPGELFF	TGTGCCAGCAGTGCAAAGCCCGGGGAGCTGTTTTTT
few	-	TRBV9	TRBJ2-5	CASSTLLWDSPVPETQYF	TGTGCCAGCAGCACATTACTATGGGACTCTCCCGTACCCGAGACCCAGTACTTC
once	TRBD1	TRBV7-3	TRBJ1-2	CASSPTGRGNYGYTF	TGTGCCAGCAGCCCGACAGGGCGGGGAAACTATGGCTACACCTTC
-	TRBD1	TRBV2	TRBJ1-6	CASTPNGQGLPLHF	TGTGCCAGCACACCAAACGGACAGGGCCTGCCCCTCCACTTT
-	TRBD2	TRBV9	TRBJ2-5	CASSVGVAGAQETQYF	TGTGCCAGCAGCGTAGGGGTAGCGGGGGCCCAAGAGACCCAGTACTTC
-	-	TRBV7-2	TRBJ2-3	CASSLVVGGGRTDTQYF	TGTGCCAGCAGCTTAGTAGTGGGGGGGGGCCGCACAGATACGCAGTATTTT
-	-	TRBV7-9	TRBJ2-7	CSSSPRRGDRRTYEQYF	TGTTCCAGCAGCCCCCGGCGGGGGGACAGAAGGACCTACGAGCAGTACTTC
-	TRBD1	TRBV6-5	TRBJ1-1	CASSYSRQGNTEAFF	TGTGCCAGCAGTTACTCGAGACAGGGAAACACTGAAGCTTTCTTT
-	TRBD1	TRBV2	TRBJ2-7	CASSEGDRGLDEQYF	TGTGCCAGCAGTGAAGGGGACAGGGGGCTGGACGAGCAGTACTTC
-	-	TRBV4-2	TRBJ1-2	CASSQETAAYGYTF	TGTGCCAGCAGCCAAGAGACAGCCGCCTATGGCTACACCTTC
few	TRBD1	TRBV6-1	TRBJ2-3	CASSGTGGADTQYF	TGTGCCAGCAGTGGGACAGGGGGCGCAGATACGCAGTATTTT
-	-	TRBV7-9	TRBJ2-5	CASSHPVETQYF	TGTGCCAGCAGCCACCCGGTGGAGACCCAGTACTTC
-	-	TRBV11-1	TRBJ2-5	CASSGGGETQYF	TGTGCCAGCAGTGGAGGTGGGGAGACCCAGTACTTC
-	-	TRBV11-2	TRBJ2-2	CASSLSGPGELFF	TGTGCCAGCAGCTTATCAGGTCCCGGGGAGCTGTTTTTT
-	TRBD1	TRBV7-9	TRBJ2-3	CASSPTVGQGATDTQYF	TGTGCCAGCAGCCCCACAGTCGGGCAGGGGGCAACAGATACGCAGTATTTT
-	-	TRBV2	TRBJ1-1	CASSGMTQGGAFF	TGTGCCAGCAGCGGTATGACGCAGGGAGGTGCTTTCTTT
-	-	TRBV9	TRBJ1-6	CASSVGSAGFGSPLHF	TGTGCCAGCAGCGTAGGATCGGCAGGGTTTGGATCACCCCTCCACTTT
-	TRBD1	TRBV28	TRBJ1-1	CASRSTYQDRAATEAFF	TGTGCCAGCAGGTCGACTTATCAGGACAGGGCGGCCACTGAAGCTTTCTTT
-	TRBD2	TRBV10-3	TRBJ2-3	CAISETTPPSGGTDTQYF	TGTGCCATCAGTGAGACCACCCCCCCTAGCGGGGGGACAGATACGCAGTATTTT
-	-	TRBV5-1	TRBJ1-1	CASSLSQGTGTEAFF	TGCGCCAGCAGCTTGTCGCAGGGGACGGGGACTGAAGCTTTCTTT
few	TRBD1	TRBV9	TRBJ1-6	CASSVARGRDSPLHF	TGTGCCAGCAGCGTAGCGAGGGGGCGGGATTCACCCCTCCACTTT
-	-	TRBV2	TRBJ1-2	CASSADYRVGNTF	TGTGCCAGCAGCGCAGACTACAGGGTGGGGAACACCTTC
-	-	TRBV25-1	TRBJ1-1	CASSESVTEAFF	TGTGCCAGCAGTGAATCTGTCACTGAAGCTTTCTTT
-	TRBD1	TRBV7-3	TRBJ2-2	CASSPDRANTGELFF	TGTGCCAGCAGCCCGGACAGGGCGAACACCGGGGAGCTGTTTTTT
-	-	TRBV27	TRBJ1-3	CASGDRGLGNTIYF	TGTGCCAGCGGTGACCGAGGGCTGGGTAACACCATATATTTT
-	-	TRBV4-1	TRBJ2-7	CASSPPGGNFYEQYF	TGCGCCAGCAGCCCCCCGGGGGGCAACTTCTACGAGCAGTACTTC
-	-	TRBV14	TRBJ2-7	CASSQGRAYEQYF	TGTGCCAGCAGCCAAGGCAGGGCCTACGAGCAGTACTTC
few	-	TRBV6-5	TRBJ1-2	CASSLDQVRGYTF	TGTGCCAGCAGTCTCGACCAAGTGAGGGGCTACACCTTC
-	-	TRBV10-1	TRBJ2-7	CASSQIHRDPHEQYF	TGCGCCAGCAGCCAGATACACAGGGATCCCCACGAGCAGTACTTC
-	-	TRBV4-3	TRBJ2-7	CASSQDLGGAQYF	TGCGCCAGCAGCCAAGATCTGGGGGGGGCGCAGTACTTC
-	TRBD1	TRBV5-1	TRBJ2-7	CASSWATGGYEQYF	TGCGCCAGCAGCTGGGCCACAGGGGGCTACGAGCAGTACTTC